This T cell receptor (beta chain) appears in the sequencing data of a study of T cells after yellow fever vaccination. About the research overall: Fractions containing few cells were prepared with SMART-Seq v4 Ultra Low Input.

The CDR3 length is 14 residues. V dropped 5 bases and J dropped 5; count of bases not matched to a gene: 5. A 5'RACE template-switching step, the method used to make TCR cDNA, added a universal primer site and UMIs. TCRdb ran MiXCR on the 5' RACE reads and lists one entry per CDR3 protein. The sample comprises about 330,000 distinct CDR3 sequences, about 6.9% of which are singletons, and 15% to 20% rests with the top ten. This sequence joins TRBV12-3 or TRBV12-4 and TRBJ2-7; 11 nucleotides agree with TRBD1. This specimen was PBMCs, taken 45 days after the first yellow fever vaccination. This TCR was sampled from a man aged 18 to 30 who received the YFV17D yellow fever vaccine. CDR3 in DNA: TGTGCCAGCAGTAGGGACAGGGGGTCCCACGAGCAGTACTTC. It yields the protein CASSRDRGSHEQYF.